Listed below are T cell receptor beta chains from one sample, sequenced in a study of OX40 agonist ivuxolimab in advanced cancers. Assay: immunoSEQ multiplex PCR; the TCRdb copy retains only in-frame clones and omits some. The table shows 65,000 or so clones, with about 82% occurring only once. The starting material was CD4+ or CD8+ T cells sorted from blood, obtained in a trial of the OX40 agonist ivuxolimab. The source is an adult with an advanced solid tumor such as melanoma, head and neck, liver or kidney cancer. The CDR3 runs from the conserved cysteine through the conserved F or W. The D gene is left open where the match is weak. Rows may omit the clone size; those that give it use once, few, many or a size class.

v_gene	d_gene	abundance	j_gene	CDR3aa	CDR3nt
TRBV28	NA	NA	TRBJ2-7	CASSPTLYEQYF	TGTGCCAGCAGTCCCACCCTCTACGAGCAGTACTTC
TRBV27	NA	NA	TRBJ2-7	CASRMTGASSYEQYF	TGTGCCAGCAGAATGACAGGCGCGAGCTCCTACGAGCAGTACTTC
TRBV18	NA	NA	TRBJ1-1	CASSPTSIIRENTEAFF	TGTGCCAGCTCACCAACGTCAATTATAAGGGAGAACACTGAAGCTTTCTTT
TRBV27	TRBD2	NA	TRBJ2-2	CASSLMGGAGELFF	TGTGCCAGCAGTCTGATGGGGGGGGCCGGGGAGCTGTTTTTT
TRBV28	NA	NA	TRBJ1-5	CASSLFLHRNQPQHF	TGTGCCAGCAGTTTATTTCTCCACCGCAATCAGCCCCAGCATTTT
TRBV6-5	NA	NA	TRBJ1-2	CASSEAGFYGYTF	TGTGCCAGCAGTGAGGCGGGGTTTTACGGCTACACCTTC
TRBV11-2	NA	NA	TRBJ2-7	CASSPQGPSYEQYF	TGTGCCAGCAGCCCCCAGGGGCCGTCCTACGAGCAGTACTTC
TRBV6-5	NA	NA	TRBJ1-6	CASSPGTFFNSPLHF	TGTGCCAGCAGTCCCGGGACCTTCTTTAATTCACCCCTCCACTTT
TRBV28	TRBD2	NA	TRBJ2-1	CASSPGGGDNEQFF	TGTGCCAGCAGCCCCGGCGGGGGGGACAATGAGCAGTTCTTC
TRBV19	NA	NA	TRBJ1-1	CASSEDRLDEAFF	TGTGCCAGTAGCGAGGACAGATTGGATGAAGCTTTCTTT
TRBV13	NA	NA	TRBJ2-1	CASSFTLDKSSYNEQFF	TGTGCCAGCAGCTTTACCTTAGACAAGAGCTCCTACAATGAGCAGTTCTTC
TRBV4-1	TRBD2	NA	TRBJ2-3	CASSQVRLAGADTQYF	TGCGCCAGCAGCCAAGTCAGGCTAGCGGGGGCCGATACGCAGTATTTT
TRBV6-5	NA	NA	TRBJ2-7	CASSYSRQVPYEQYF	TGTGCCAGCAGTTACTCGAGACAGGTACCCTACGAGCAGTACTTC
TRBV27	TRBD2	NA	TRBJ2-1	CASSLSRGEERGRFAEQFF	TGTGCCAGCAGTCTATCACGGGGCGAAGAGCGCGGGAGGTTTGCTGAGCAGTTCTTC
TRBV20-1	NA	NA	TRBJ2-7	CSARSRYEQYF	TGCAGTGCCCGCTCCCGTTACGAGCAGTACTTC
TRBV30	TRBD2	NA	TRBJ2-1	CAWSVLTSGSLYEQFF	TGTGCCTGGAGTGTACTGACTAGCGGGAGTCTCTATGAGCAGTTCTTC
TRBV15	NA	NA	TRBJ1-5	CATSTGQRRGNQPQHF	TGTGCCACCAGCACAGGACAGCGCCGGGGCAATCAGCCCCAGCATTTT
TRBV4-1	NA	NA	TRBJ2-5	CASSQDNFLETQYF	TGCGCCAGCAGCCAAGATAACTTTTTAGAGACCCAGTACTTC
TRBV19	NA	NA	TRBJ1-4	CASSREHATNEKLFF	TGTGCCAGTAGTAGGGAACACGCAACTAATGAAAAACTGTTTTTT
TRBV7-9	NA	NA	TRBJ2-1	CASTDLIANEQFF	TGTGCCAGCACCGACCTCATAGCGAATGAGCAGTTCTTC
TRBV30	TRBD2	NA	TRBJ2-1	CAWSMWEGQGEQFF	TGTGCCTGGAGTATGTGGGAGGGTCAGGGTGAGCAGTTCTTC
TRBV28	NA	NA	TRBJ1-4	CASSLGVATNEKLFF	TGTGCCAGCAGTTTAGGGGTTGCAACTAATGAAAAACTGTTTTTT
TRBV19	NA	few	TRBJ1-1	CASSILTANTEAFF	TGTGCCAGTAGCATCTTGACAGCCAACACTGAAGCTTTCTTT
TRBV7-3	TRBD1	NA	TRBJ2-2	CASSLAGGTGELFF	TGTGCCAGCAGCTTGGCAGGGGGCACCGGGGAGCTGTTTTTT
TRBV11-3	NA	NA	TRBJ2-7	CASSLGGIRSYEQYF	TGTGCCAGCAGCTTGGGGGGCATACGATCCTACGAGCAGTACTTC
TRBV19	NA	few	TRBJ1-4	CASSMGQTEKLFF	TGTGCCAGTAGTATGGGCCAGACTGAAAAACTGTTTTTT
TRBV5-1	TRBD2	NA	TRBJ2-5	CASSTLAGGQETQYF	TGCGCCAGCAGCACCTTAGCGGGAGGACAAGAGACCCAGTACTTC
TRBV7-9	NA	few	TRBJ2-1	CASSRATYKERRRNEQFF	TGTGCCAGCAGCCGGGCGACTTACAAGGAGCGCAGAAGGAATGAGCAGTTCTTC
TRBV30	NA	NA	TRBJ2-3	CAWSPTLTGDTQYF	TGTGCCTGGAGCCCGACCCTTACTGGAGATACGCAGTATTTT
TRBV28	TRBD1	NA	TRBJ1-1	CASRNQRDRGNTEAFF	TGTGCCAGCAGAAATCAAAGGGACAGGGGGAACACTGAAGCTTTCTTT
TRBV11-3	TRBD2	NA	TRBJ2-7	CASSSIAGGREQYF	TGTGCCAGCAGCTCCATAGCGGGAGGCCGCGAGCAGTACTTC
TRBV27	TRBD1	NA	TRBJ2-1	CASAWTGAPNEQFF	TGTGCCAGTGCGTGGACAGGGGCGCCCAATGAGCAGTTCTTC
TRBV5-5	TRBD1	NA	TRBJ2-3	CASSRIRQGKSTDTQYF	TGTGCCAGCAGCCGTATAAGACAGGGGAAGAGCACAGATACGCAGTATTTT
TRBV19	NA	NA	TRBJ1-2	CASSIRTDNYGYTF	TGTGCCAGTAGTATCAGGACAGACAACTATGGCTACACCTTC
TRBV9	NA	NA	TRBJ2-7	CASSPPSGTDSYEQYF	TGTGCCAGCAGCCCCCCCTCCGGGACGGACTCCTACGAGCAGTACTTC
TRBV5-4	TRBD1	NA	TRBJ1-6	CASSPESVQGFSPLHF	TGTGCCAGCAGCCCAGAGTCAGTACAGGGGTTTTCACCCCTCCACTTT
TRBV6-5	NA	NA	TRBJ1-3	CASRPRGYGNTIYF	TGTGCCAGCAGGCCTCGGGGATATGGAAACACCATATATTTT
TRBV27	NA	once	TRBJ2-1	CASSVLAARGDEQFF	TGTGCCAGCAGTGTACTAGCGGCCAGGGGGGATGAGCAGTTCTTC
TRBV5-1	NA	NA	TRBJ1-3	CASSLGPSGNTIYF	TGCGCCAGCAGCTTAGGACCCTCTGGAAACACCATATATTTT
TRBV30	TRBD2	NA	TRBJ2-7	CAWSEASGLLSYEQYF	TGTGCCTGGAGTGAGGCTAGCGGGCTACTATCCTACGAGCAGTACTTC
TRBV18	TRBD1	NA	TRBJ1-5	CASRDSEGQPQHF	TGTGCCAGCCGGGACAGCGAGGGCCAGCCCCAGCATTTT
TRBV19	TRBD2	NA	TRBJ2-5	CATGGGLTETQYF	TGTGCCACGGGAGGGGGGCTGACGGAGACCCAGTACTTC
TRBV4-1	TRBD1	NA	TRBJ2-7	CASSQGGQGTTYEQYF	TGCGCCAGCAGCCAAGGGGGACAGGGAACTACCTACGAGCAGTACTTC
TRBV27	NA	NA	TRBJ2-7	CASSPTASYEQYF	TGTGCCAGCAGCCCAACCGCCTCCTACGAGCAGTACTTC
TRBV19	NA	NA	TRBJ2-1	CASSALPSSYNEQFF	TGTGCCAGTAGTGCATTACCGAGCTCCTACAATGAGCAGTTCTTC
TRBV5-1	NA	NA	TRBJ2-1	CASTMFGSSYNEQFF	TGCGCCAGCACAATGTTCGGCAGCTCCTACAATGAGCAGTTCTTC
TRBV7-2	TRBD1	few	TRBJ2-1	CASRRDRRNEQFF	TGTGCCAGCAGAAGGGACAGAAGAAATGAGCAGTTCTTC
TRBV2	NA	once	TRBJ1-4	CASMIPNEKLFF	TGTGCCAGCATGATACCCAATGAAAAACTGTTTTTT
TRBV5-1	TRBD2	NA	TRBJ2-6	CASSALAGDGANVLTF	TGCGCCAGCAGCGCACTAGCGGGGGATGGGGCCAACGTCCTGACTTTC
TRBV9	NA	NA	TRBJ2-5	CASSPGGKETQYF	TGTGCCAGCAGCCCCGGTGGAAAAGAGACCCAGTACTTC
TRBV5-6	TRBD1	NA	TRBJ2-7	CASSPWGRGPYEQYF	TGTGCCAGCAGCCCTTGGGGCAGGGGGCCCTACGAGCAGTACTTC
TRBV7-8	NA	few	TRBJ2-7	CASSPMLGRPYEQYF	TGTGCCAGCAGCCCCATGTTGGGCCGTCCCTACGAGCAGTACTTC
TRBV19	NA	NA	TRBJ2-5	CASSISRDQETQYF	TGTGCCAGTAGTATTAGCAGGGATCAAGAGACCCAGTACTTC
TRBV5-1	TRBD1	NA	TRBJ2-7	CASSLRDRTYEQYF	TGCGCCAGCAGCTTGCGGGACAGAACCTACGAGCAGTACTTC
TRBV6-1	NA	NA	TRBJ2-1	CASSELREWYNEQFF	TGTGCCAGCAGTGAACTTCGGGAGTGGTACAATGAGCAGTTCTTC